This is a list of T cell receptor beta chains from one sample in a study of cytomegalovirus exposure and HLA in healthy donors. The protocol was immunoSEQ multiplex PCR, while the TCRdb copy is restricted to in-frame clones and leaves out a portion. The table has over 200,000 clones, about nine tenths seen once. Source material: PBMCs. The source of these receptors is a woman under 30 in good health and CMV-seropositive. Each CDR3 is given with its conserved first and last residue. D genes are given only for firm matches. Size values are once, few and many counts, or a class for expanded clones, and some rows have none.

cdr3_aa cdr3_nt clone_size j_call d_call v_call
CASSLLAGSEKLFF TGCGCCAGCAGCCTCCTAGCGGGGAGCGAAAAACTGTTTTTT . TRBJ1-4 . TRBV4-1
CASSLGPGLASETQYF TGTGCCAGCAGCTTAGGGCCGGGACTAGCATCGGAGACCCAGTACTTC . TRBJ2-5 TRBD2 TRBV7-2
CASRWDTPYEQYF TGTGCCAGCAGGTGGGACACTCCCTACGAGCAGTACTTC few TRBJ2-7 . TRBV7-2
CASSPRVWSNQPQHF TGTGCCAGCAGTCCCCGGGTGTGGAGCAATCAGCCCCAGCATTTT . TRBJ1-5 . TRBV28
CASSKPHCQVTYEQYF TGTGCCAGCAGCAAACCCCACTGCCAGGTAACCTACGAGCAGTACTTC . TRBJ2-7 . TRBV21-1
CASSESTGDFVTNEKLFF TGTGCCAGCAGTGAGAGTACAGGGGATTTTGTTACGAATGAAAAACTGTTTTTT . TRBJ1-4 TRBD1 TRBV6-1
CASSSPRVLAGGLGETQYF TGTGCCAGCAGCTCTCCCAGGGTGCTAGCGGGAGGATTGGGAGAGACCCAGTACTTC . TRBJ2-5 TRBD2 TRBV9
CASSKGQGIPDTQYF TGTGCCAGCAGCAAGGGACAGGGGATCCCAGATACGCAGTATTTT . TRBJ2-3 TRBD1 TRBV5-5
CASSLARGPGNTIYF TGTGCCAGCAGTTTAGCGAGGGGGCCTGGAAACACCATATATTTT . TRBJ1-3 TRBD1 TRBV28
CASSHGLAPYEQYF TGTGCCAGCAGCCATGGACTAGCCCCCTACGAGCAGTACTTC . TRBJ2-7 TRBD2 TRBV14
CASSLAGAGSGNTIYF TGCGCCAGCAGCCTTGCAGGGGCCGGCTCTGGAAACACCATATATTTT . TRBJ1-3 . TRBV5-1
CASSQLGTGGAYGYTF TGCGCCAGCAGCCAGTTGGGGACAGGGGGCGCGTATGGCTACACCTTC few TRBJ1-2 TRBD1 TRBV4-1
CASSSGTGTGPTDTQYF TGTGCCAGCAGCTCAGGAACCGGGACAGGGCCCACAGATACGCAGTATTTT . TRBJ2-3 TRBD1 TRBV9
CASSQERASGGEQFF TGCGCCAGCAGCCAAGAGCGAGCATCGGGGGGTGAGCAGTTCTTC once TRBJ2-1 TRBD2 TRBV4-1
CASSVRRSGSYNEQFF TGTGCCAGCAGCGTCCGCCGTAGCGGCTCCTACAATGAGCAGTTCTTC . TRBJ2-1 . TRBV14
CASSLRDRAIYGYTF TGTGCCAGCAGCCTCCGGGACAGGGCTATCTATGGCTACACCTTC . TRBJ1-2 TRBD1 TRBV9